This TCR beta chain comes out of a study of control samples from healthy donors and cancer patients. Measured with immunoSEQ multiplex PCR; TCRdb has only the in-frame clones, and not every one. The sample lists over 150,000 clones; about 95% were seen once. Germline V gene lookup returns CDR1 SGDLS and CDR2 YYNGEE. The germline V and J ends were trimmed by 0 bases and 3 bases, with 21 bases remaining between them. This CDR3 has 18 residues. The V call is TRBV9, the J call TRBJ1-1; perhaps TRBD1 as D (6 bases). This clonotype was obtained from a man between 60 and 70 years old with colorectal cancer. The sample taken for sequencing was PBMCs. CDR3 DNA: TGTGCCAGCAGCGTAGTTGGAGGGGGAAGGGTCCCGGACACTGAAGCTTTCTTT. This sequence encodes CASSVVGGGRVPDTEAFF.